Below, 17 T cell receptor beta chains from the same sample are listed, as sequenced in a study of T-cell reconstitution after alpha-beta-depleted transplantation in children. This sample's TCRbeta library carried unique molecular identifier barcodes. TCRdb ran MiXCR on the PCR reads and lists one entry per CDR3 protein. The sample has about 110,000 distinct CDR3 sequences, 10% to 13% seen once. The sample consisted of PBMCs from the stem cell graft donor, taken from the stem cell graft. The receptors derive from a human donor who donated a stem cell graft to a child with acute lymphoblastic leukemia.

This clonotype was picked up a small number of times. This could be a read error, since a much larger clone is one nucleotide away. The CDR3 nucleotides are TGTGCCAGCAGCTTAGCAGGGGTTAACTATGGCTACACCTTC. Its translation is CASSLAGVNYGYTF. The chain couples TRBV7-2 to TRBJ1-2, with D maybe TRBD1 (5 bases). Looked up from germline, CDR1 is SGHTA and CDR2 is FQGNSA. This CDR3 is 14 amino acids long. V lost 0 bases and J lost 1, with 6 bases in between.

This clonotype was counted ten times or more. This chain uses TRBV27 with TRBJ1-2, with no clear D. Deletions cut 2 bases from V and 3 bases from J, with 7 bases between. The germline CDR1 and CDR2 sequences are MNHEY and SMNVEV (reference sequence). The CDR3 is made up of 13 amino acids. CDR3 sequence: CASSLNAYYGYTF. The DNA for the CDR3 is TGTGCCAGCAGTTTAAACGCTTACTATGGCTACACCTTC.

This clonotype was detected many times. The chain links TRBV5-1 to TRBJ2-2; weak D call: TRBD1 (5 bases). Trimming left V 0 bases short and J 3 bases short, with 6 bases between. Germline V gene data show CDR1 as SGHRS and CDR2 as YFSETQ. The CDR3 covers 14 residues. The CDR3 region is CASSLDRYTGELFF. CDR3 nucleotide sequence: TGCGCCAGCAGCTTGGACAGGTACACCGGGGAGCTGTTTTTT. Drawing the rest from reference TRBV5-1 and TRBJ2-2, the complete variable domain is KAGVTQTPRYLIKTRGQQVTLSCSPISGHRSVSWYQQTPGQGLQFLFEYFSETQRNKGNFPGRFSGRQFSNSRSEMNVSTLELGDSALYLCASSLDRYTGELFFGEGSRLTVL.

In its sample, this clonotype was seen many times. The chain joins TRBV7-2 to TRBJ1-1, with D perhaps matching TRBD1 (5 bases). This CDR3 contains 16 residues. V was trimmed by 1 base and J by 4 bases, leaving 16 bases between them. The V gene's germline CDR1 is SGHTA and CDR2 FQGNSA. This CDR3 is CASSLVEGAAGTEAFF. CDR3 nucleotides: TGTGCCAGCAGCTTAGTAGAAGGGGCAGCTGGCACTGAAGCTTTCTTT.

This clonotype appeared many times. This sequence joins TRBV27 and TRBJ2-6, with 8 bases matching TRBD2. The CDR3 has 16 residues. V shed 5 bases and J 3 bases; nucleotides not matched to a gene: 6. CDR1 and CDR2 (germline): MNHEY, SMNVEV (reference sequence). CDR3 nucleotides: TGTGCCAGCAGTCAACGGGGGGGAAGTGGGGCCAACGTCCTGACTTTC. This translates into CASSQRGGSGANVLTF.

This clonotype was seen many times. V usage is TRBV7-2 and J usage is TRBJ2-5; D remains ambiguous. This CDR3 has 14 residues. The germline V gene has CDR1 SGHTA and CDR2 FQGNSA. V dropped 1 base and J dropped 4 bases, with 10 bases sitting between them. CDR3 region: CASSLGLSLETQYF. In nucleotides, the CDR3 is TGTGCCAGCAGCTTAGGACTCAGTTTAGAGACCCAGTACTTC.

The chain carries TRBV6-5 and TRBJ1-5; TRBD1 matches at 7 bases. Germline V gene lookup returns CDR1 MNHEY and CDR2 SVGAGI. The CDR3 runs to 17 residues. Trimming took 1 base from V and 3 from J; bases not matched to a gene: 9. The CDR3 nucleotides read TGTGCCAGCAGTTACTTAGGGACAGCTCCCTTCAATCAGCCCCAGCATTTT. This codes for CASSYLGTAPFNQPQHF.

In regard to this clonotype: A much bigger clone sits one base away, suggesting this may be a read error. This chain joins TRBV12-3 or TRBV12-4 and TRBJ2-4; D is unclear. CDR3 length: 14 residues. V lost 6 bases, J lost 0 bases, and 9 bases lay in between. The CDR3 is CASSAIVAKNIQYF. Here the CDR3 DNA reads TGTGCCAGCAGCGCCATTGTAGCCAAAAACATTCAGTACTTC.

This clonotype came up many times. The chain recombines TRBV5-1 with TRBJ2-4; possibly TRBD2 for D (5 bases). The CDR3 contains 13 residues. Germline V gene sequence: CDR1 SGHRS, CDR2 YFSETQ. Trimming took 4 bases from V and 12 from J, leaving 17 bases between them. The CDR3 bases are TGCGCCAGCAGCCTAGGGCCCCGGGGTGATCAGTACTTC. Translating it yields CASSLGPRGDQYF. The full variable domain, its missing parts supplied by reference TRBV5-1 and TRBJ2-4, is KAGVTQTPRYLIKTRGQQVTLSCSPISGHRSVSWYQQTPGQGLQFLFEYFSETQRNKGNFPGRFSGRQFSNSRSEMNVSTLELGDSALYLCASSLGPRGDQYFGAGTRLSVL.

This clonotype was detected many times. J is TRBJ2-7 and V is TRBV29-1, with 13 positions matching TRBD2. CDR1 and CDR2 from the germline V gene are SQVTM and ANQGSEA. The CDR3 spans 16 residues. Trimming at V came to 5 bases and at J to 0 bases, leaving 7 bases not matched to a gene. The chain's CDR3 is CSVSSGLAGSSYEQYF. CDR3 nucleotides: TGCAGCGTTTCTTCGGGACTAGCGGGGAGCTCCTACGAGCAGTACTTC.

Many counts were recorded for this clonotype. The chain combines TRBV18 with TRBJ1-6; D unclear. The CDR3 totals 13 residues. The V end lost 6 bases, the J end lost 10 bases, and 13 bases lay between the germline ends. CDR1 and CDR2 from the germline V gene are KGHSH and LQKENI. This chain's CDR3 is CASSPDPNSPLHF. For the CDR3, the DNA is TGTGCCAGCTCCCCCGACCCGAACTCACCCCTCCACTTT. Complete variable domain (other parts from reference TRBV18 and TRBJ1-6): NAGVMQNPRHLVRRRGQEARLRCSPMKGHSHVYWYRQLPEEGLKFMVYLQKENIIDESGMPKERFSAEFPKEGPSILRIQQVVRGDSAAYFCASSPDPNSPLHFGNGTRLTVT.

This clonotype has a count of ten or more. The V and J genes are TRBV6-1 and TRBJ2-5; 9 positions agree with TRBD2. This CDR3 is 14 amino acids long. The V gene's germline CDR1 is MNHNS and CDR2 SASEGT. J was trimmed by 10 bases and V by 6 bases; bases with no gene match: 12. For the CDR3, the DNA is TGTGCCAGCAGCCTTAGGTCGGCTAGCGGGGACCAGTACTTC. It specifies CASSLRSASGDQYF.

This clonotype was recorded a few times. A much larger clonotype is one base distant, so this may be a read error. The chain has TRBV7-9 and TRBJ2-7; no reliable D call. Germline lookup yields CDR1 SEHNR and CDR2 FQNEAQ (reference sequence). The CDR3 has 13 amino acids. The V and J ends lost 7 bases and 5 bases respectively, with 15 bases between them. CDR3 coding DNA: TGTGCCAGCACCGTCCTACAGTGGCACGAGCAGTACTTC. It is translated as CASTVLQWHEQYF. The entire variable domain, with the rest obtained from reference TRBV7-9 and TRBJ2-7, is as follows: DTGVSQNPRHKITKRGQNVTFRCDPISEHNRLYWYRQTLGQGPEFLTYFQNEAQLEKSRLLSDRFSAERPKGSFSTLEIQRTEQGDSAMYLCASTVLQWHEQYFGPGTRLTVT.

This clonotype was counted ten times or more. The rearrangement uses TRBV7-8 and TRBJ2-2, with 7 bases identical to TRBD1. CDR1 SGHVS and CDR2 FQNEAQ come from the germline V gene. The CDR3 sequence is 16 residues long. The V gene end was trimmed by 6 bases and the J gene end by 1 base; junction bases not matched to a gene: 8. The CDR3 spells CASRPTGTENTGELFF. CDR3 nucleotides: TGTGCCAGCAGACCAACCGGGACAGAGAACACCGGGGAGCTGTTTTTT.

This clonotype was seen ten or more times. The chain links TRBV5-1 to TRBJ2-5; D gene unclear. Trimming took 4 bases from V and 1 from J, leaving 2 bases between them. Germline V gene sequence: CDR1 SGHRS, CDR2 YFSETQ. The CDR3 has 11 residues. The CDR3 region has the DNA TGCGCCAGCAGCACCCAAGAGACCCAGTACTTC. It yields the protein CASSTQETQYF.

This clonotype has at least ten counts. The genes are TRBV7-2 and TRBJ2-5, with D hard to call. This CDR3 spans 12 amino acids. V dropped 2 bases and J dropped 5 bases, with 6 bases sitting between them. Germline assignment: CDR1 SGHTA and CDR2 FQGNSA. In DNA form, the CDR3 reads TGTGCCAGCAGCTTAAACTGGGAGACCCAGTACTTC. It yields the protein CASSLNWETQYF.

V gene TRBV20-1 combines with J gene TRBJ1-6; TRBD1 agrees at 11 bases. V lost 0 bases, J lost 4 bases, and 5 bases stayed unmatched. Germline V gives CDR1 DFQATT, CDR2 SNEGSKA (reference sequence). There are 17 residues in the CDR3. CDR3 protein: CSARDRDRGSYNSPLHF. The CDR3 nucleotides are TGCAGTGCTAGAGATAGGGACAGGGGGTCGTATAATTCACCCCTCCACTTT.